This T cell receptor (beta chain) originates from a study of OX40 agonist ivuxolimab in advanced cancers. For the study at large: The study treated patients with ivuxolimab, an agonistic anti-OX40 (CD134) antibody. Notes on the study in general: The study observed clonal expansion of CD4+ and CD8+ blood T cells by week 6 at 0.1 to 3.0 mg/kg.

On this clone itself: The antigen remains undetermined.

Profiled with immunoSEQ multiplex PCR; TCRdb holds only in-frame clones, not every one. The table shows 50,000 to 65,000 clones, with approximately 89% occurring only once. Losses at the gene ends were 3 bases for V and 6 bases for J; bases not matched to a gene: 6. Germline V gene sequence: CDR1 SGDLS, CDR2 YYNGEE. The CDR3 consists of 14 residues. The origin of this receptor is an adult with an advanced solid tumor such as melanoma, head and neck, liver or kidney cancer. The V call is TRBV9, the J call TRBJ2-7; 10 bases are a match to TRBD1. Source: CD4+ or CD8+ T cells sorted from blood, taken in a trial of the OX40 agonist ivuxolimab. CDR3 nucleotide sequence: TGTGCCAGCAGCGAGACAGGGGGCGAGGGCGAGCAGTACTTC. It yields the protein CASSETGGEGEQYF.